This T cell receptor (beta chain) was captured in a study of radiation and T cells in renal cell carcinoma (dated by TCRdb to 2020 to 2021). For the study in its entirety: The samples were obtained from a clinical trial, where primary renal cell carcinomas were treated with 15 Gy stereotactic body radiation therapy and then removed by nephrectomy 4 weeks afterward. In the approximately 53 samples combined, some 4,000,000 unique CDR3 nucleotide sequences were found, encoding roughly 2,500,000 unique CDR3 amino acid sequences. In total, 53 samples, comprising 25 or so tumors and approximately 27 peripheral blood samples, were subjected to TCR beta sequencing. The study at large found these results: In blood, the top tumor clonotypes increased between baseline and 2 weeks post-radiation and then shrank by 4 weeks, which suggests that tumor-resident clones expanded only transiently. The single-armed trial design could not address effects of radiation dose or scheduling on the TCR repertoire. Tracking of blood repertoire dynamics stopped at roughly 4 weeks after treatment, with no follow-up past that point. No pretreatment tumor biopsies were available, so the baseline intratumoral presence of clonotypes could not be determined.

TCR beta libraries were generated from genomic DNA with the immunoSEQ kit, following the manufacturer's recommendations. To prepare the libraries, a first multiplex PCR with proprietary primers was run, followed by a second PCR that added unique barcodes, and a bead cleanup was done after each round. A positive control reaction and a negative control reaction, both provided in the kit, were run with every batch of samples. The final libraries were assessed on an Agilent 4200 TapeStation D1000 ScreenTape, pooled by volume, and quantified by qPCR. Sequencing was performed on an Illumina NextSeq500 with a MidOutput 150-cycle cartridge, and 156 Read1 and 15 Index1 cycles were run with kit custom primers. The pooled library was loaded at 0.75 to 1 pM with a roughly 20% PhiX control spike-in. The authors' pipeline ran thus. The vendor-processed data were analyzed in R, and a clonotype was defined as all T cells that share the same CDR3 nucleotide sequence. For clone abundance analyses, frequencies were normalized to the 10,000 most abundant clones in each sample. Public T cell clones, which averaged fewer than five per sample, were removed prior to analysis. An abundance difference of at least 32-fold between compartments was the criterion for calling clonotypes tumor-enriched or baseline blood-enriched. A beta-binomial differential abundance model was applied to find clonotypes that expanded or contracted between blood time points. Tumor-blood repertoire similarity was measured with the Baroni-Urbani and Buser coefficient, and groups were compared using two-tailed Wilcoxon tests in R. What TCRdb holds here is the immuneACCESS table cut down to in-frame rearrangements. Part of the clones is not present; checked against another copy, under half of the missing clones reflect an unresolved V gene, and the others are unexplained. V and J calls and clone size are copied from that table; D and trimming were computed from the DNA. This sample holds about 140,000 clones; 83% were observed only once. Together, the top ten hold approximately 22% of the sample.

Cut back by 5 bases and 4 bases, the V and J ends lie 9 bases apart. CDR3 length: 12 amino acids, cysteine to phenylalanine. Only the CDR3 part of the read is kept: 36 bases, read in frame from the first base. As encoded in the germline V gene, CDR1 is SGDLS while CDR2 is YYNGEE. The time point label, as the study defines it: baseline pretreatment blood. The intended sense of this specimen's treatment or condition label: 15 Gy SBRT to primary tumor, nephrectomy 4 weeks later. Serial peripheral blood from radiation-treated patients was sampled at baseline, 2 weeks and 4 weeks after SBRT to track tumor-enriched clonotypes. All patients had renal cell carcinoma with clear cell pathology. The QIAamp DNA Blood Mini Kit (Qiagen) was used to prepare genomic DNA for TCR sequencing. Only samples passing all quality control checks were included in the analyses. This clone was seen a few times. This receptor's antigen is unknown. No much larger clone is present one base from it, and per-base qualities are unavailable.

This specimen consisted of blood, obtained from a patient whose treatment included radiotherapy and nephrectomy. This TCR derives from a woman aged 45 to 65 with renal cell carcinoma. The sequence is built from TRBV9 and TRBJ1-1, with no confidently assigned D gene. The nucleotides read TGTGCCAGCAGGGGATGGGGCACTGAAGCTTTCTTT. Its protein product is CASRGWGTEAFF.